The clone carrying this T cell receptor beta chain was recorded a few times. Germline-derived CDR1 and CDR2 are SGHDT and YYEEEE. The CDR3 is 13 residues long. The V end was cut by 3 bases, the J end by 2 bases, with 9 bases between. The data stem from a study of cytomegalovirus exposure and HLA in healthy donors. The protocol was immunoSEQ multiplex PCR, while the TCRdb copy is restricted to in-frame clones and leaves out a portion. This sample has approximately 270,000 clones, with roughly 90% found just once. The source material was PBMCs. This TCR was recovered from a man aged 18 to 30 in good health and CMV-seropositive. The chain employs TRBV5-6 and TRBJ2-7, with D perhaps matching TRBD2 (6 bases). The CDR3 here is CASSWDSPYEQYF. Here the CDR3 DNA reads TGTGCCAGCAGCTGGGACTCCCCCTACGAGCAGTACTTC.